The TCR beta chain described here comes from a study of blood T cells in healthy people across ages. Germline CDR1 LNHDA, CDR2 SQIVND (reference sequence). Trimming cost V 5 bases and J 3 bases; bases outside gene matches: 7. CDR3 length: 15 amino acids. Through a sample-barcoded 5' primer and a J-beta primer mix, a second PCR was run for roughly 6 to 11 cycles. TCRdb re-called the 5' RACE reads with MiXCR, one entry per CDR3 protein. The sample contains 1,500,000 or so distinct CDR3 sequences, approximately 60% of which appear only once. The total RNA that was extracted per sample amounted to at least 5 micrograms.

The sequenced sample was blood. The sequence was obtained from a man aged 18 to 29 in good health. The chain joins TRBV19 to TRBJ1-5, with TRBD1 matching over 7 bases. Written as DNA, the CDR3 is TGTGCCAGTAGTCGGACAGGAGGCCTCAATCAGCCCCAGCATTTT. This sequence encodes CASSRTGGLNQPQHF.